The entry below describes one TCR beta chain. Its antigen is not known. The CDR3 is made up of 12 amino acids. Germline CDR1 SQVTM, CDR2 ANQGSEA. V lost 5 bases and J 0 bases, leaving 8 bases between the germline ends. Unique molecular identifiers were added to individual cDNA molecules. Using its own MiXCR run on the 5' RACE reads, TCRdb lists one record per CDR3 protein. The sample yields 71,000 or so distinct CDR3 sequences, roughly 13% seen once. The source of the sample is a study of early T cells in non-severe SARS-CoV-2 infection. Study information: The sequenced material was bulk RNA from unsorted whole blood, and its chains were unpaired. General study points: Reliance on VDJdb matching favored anti-spike CD8 responses; private and CD4 specificities were missed.

V is TRBV29-1 and J is TRBJ2-7; D may be TRBD1 or TRBD2 (5 bases each). The sequenced material came from whole blood. The sequence was obtained from an adult who was a healthcare worker with PCR-confirmed SARS-CoV-2 infection or an uninfected control (not recorded which). The CDR3 DNA follows: TGCAGCGTTCGGGACGCCTCCTACGAGCAGTACTTC. Translating gives CSVRDASYEQYF.